This T cell receptor beta chain derives from a study of PD-1 blockade in mismatch repair-deficient tumors. In the study overall: Patients had around 11 mismatch repair-deficient cancer types, all previously treated and progressing.

The TCR-sequenced patients were three responders to pembrolizumab. This CDR3 comprises 15 residues. From germline, CDR1 is MGHDK and CDR2 SYGVNS. The junction had 2 bases not matched to a gene; V was cut back by 3 bases and J by 0 bases. Method: immunoSEQ multiplex PCR; TCRdb's copy keeps in-frame clones and lacks some. In the table there are some 100,000 clones, 82% of which are singletons. The clonotype was recovered from an adult with mismatch repair-deficient cancer. The V gene is TRBV25-1, the J gene TRBJ2-1; 7 bases fit TRBD1. Sequencing used peripheral blood, obtained roughly 35 weeks after starting pembrolizumab. CDR3 nucleotide sequence: TGTGCCAGCAGTGACAACAGGGGCTCCTACAATGAGCAGTTCTTC. Amino acid sequence: CASSDNRGSYNEQFF. Drawing the rest from reference TRBV25-1 and TRBJ2-1, the complete variable domain is EADIYQTPRYLVIGTGKKITLECSQTMGHDKMYWYQQDPGMELHLIHYSYGVNSTEKGDLSSESTVSRIRTEHFPLTLESARPSHTSQYLCASSDNRGSYNEQFFGPGTRLTVL.